This TCR beta chain was recovered during a study of cytotoxic CD8 clonotypes in ibrutinib-treated CLL. Researchers set a sequencing depth target of 1 in 200,000 to 1 in 1 million T cells. Sequenced by immunoSEQ multiplex PCR; TCRdb stores in-frame clones only, minus some. The sample lists over 200,000 clones, roughly 65% occurring once. Worth noting for this clone: Its specificity is not known.

There are 14 residues in the CDR3. Germline CDR1 MNHNY, CDR2 SVGAGI (reference sequence). The trim removed 2 bases at V and 2 bases at J, leaving 1 base unmatched. Points from the study as a whole: Investigators sampled sustained-remission and progressing patients at differing times. Among the clonotypes, public ones were uncommon and contracted or held stable on treatment. Ibrutinib response saw clonality rise, and progression saw it return toward baseline.

Sequencing used PBMCs, obtained after 12 months of ibrutinib treatment. The receptor was derived from a human donor with chronic lymphocytic leukemia. The chain has TRBV6-6 and TRBJ2-7, with TRBD1 identical over 9 bases. The CDR3 is CASSYGQGPYEQYF. CDR3 coding DNA: TGTGCCAGCAGTTACGGACAGGGGCCCTACGAGCAGTACTTC.